The 16 T cell receptor beta chains presented below share a single source sample, sequenced in a study of cytomegalovirus exposure and HLA in healthy donors. 60 Vbeta and 13 Jbeta primers were used in PCR. The repertoire was sequenced with immunoSEQ multiplex PCR; TCRdb's copy has only in-frame clones and lacks some. The sample shows under 150,000 clones, approximately 78% of them seen only once. The material sequenced was PBMCs. All receptors come from a woman aged 40 to 55 in good health and CMV-seropositive.

The chain has TRBV30 and TRBJ1-2, with no clear D. In germline, CDR1 is GTSNPN, CDR2 SVGIG (reference sequence). The CDR3 spans 13 residues. Trimming cost V 0 bases and J 8 bases, with 13 bases left between them. The CDR3 coding sequence is TGTGCCTGGAGTGTAAATGGGCCCCTGGGCTACACCTTC. This sequence encodes CAWSVNGPLGYTF.

The V and J genes are TRBV2 and TRBJ2-7; D perhaps matches TRBD2 (5 bases). The CDR3 is made up of 13 amino acids. CDR1 is SNHLY, CDR2 FYNNEI, per germline. Deletions cut 6 bases from V and 2 bases from J, with 11 bases between. The DNA for the CDR3 is TGTGCCAGCAGGGGCACCGGGACCTACGAGCAGTACTTC. Translated: CASRGTGTYEQYF. The full variable domain, in which reference TRBV2 and TRBJ2-7 provide the parts outside the CDR3, is EPEVTQTPSHQVTQMGQEVILRCVPISNHLYFYWYRQILGQKVEFLVSFYNNEISEKSEIFDDQFSVERPDGSNFTLKIRSTKLEDSAMYFCASRGTGTYEQYFGPGTRLTVT.

The CDR3 DNA follows: TGTGCCACCACGTTACAGGGGTGGAACACTGAAGCTTTCTTT. Amino acids: CATTLQGWNTEAFF. The V call is TRBV10-3, the J call TRBJ1-1, with 7 positions matching TRBD1. V shed 10 bases, J shed 1 base, and the junction held 9 bases outside the gene matches. This CDR3 has 14 residues. Germline V lookup: CDR1 ENHRY, CDR2 SYGVKD.

This sequence joins TRBV4-2 and TRBJ2-2, with 7 bases aligning to TRBD2. The CDR3 covers 14 residues. The germline V gene has CDR1 LGHNA and CDR2 YNFKEQ. The J segment lost 5 bases and the V segment lost 7 bases, leaving 7 bases of the junction unmatched. CDR3 sequence reads: CASIGGAGTGELFF. The CDR3 DNA is TGTGCCAGCATAGGAGGAGCGGGAACCGGGGAGCTGTTTTTT.

The V and J genes are TRBV7-8 and TRBJ2-7; 10 positions match TRBD1. Trimming took 5 bases from V and 2 from J; bases not matched to a gene: 12. The CDR3 sequence is 17 residues long. Germline V CDR1 and CDR2: SGHVS, FQNEAQ. CDR3 region: CASSPRVGGQGAYEQYF. DNA for the CDR3: TGTGCCAGCAGCCCAAGAGTAGGAGGACAGGGGGCCTACGAGCAGTACTTC.

The V call is TRBV28, the J call TRBJ2-2; 8 nucleotides match TRBD2. This CDR3 comprises 15 residues. Looked up from germline, CDR1 is MDHEN and CDR2 is SYDVKM. The trim removed 8 bases at V and 6 bases at J, leaving 11 bases unmatched. CDR3 DNA: TGTGCCAGCGGCCCGAGCGGGAGTGGCTCCGGGGAGCTGTTTTTT. Its protein product is CASGPSGSGSGELFF.

This rearrangement joins TRBV10-3 to TRBJ2-2; 9 nucleotides align to TRBD2. Germline V gene data show CDR1 as ENHRY and CDR2 as SYGVKD. The trim removed 2 bases at V and 6 bases at J, leaving 7 bases unmatched. The CDR3 is 16 amino acids. CDR3 coding DNA: TGTGCCATCAGTGAGGCGACCGGGACTAGCTCCGGGGAGCTGTTTTTT. This translates into CAISEATGTSSGELFF.

The gene calls are TRBV11-2 and TRBJ2-5; a weak D match, TRBD1 (6 bases). V dropped 4 bases and J dropped 5 bases, with 20 bases sitting between them. CDR3 length equals 16 residues. Germline V gives CDR1 SGHAT, CDR2 FQNNGV. The CDR3, as DNA: TGTGCCAGCAGCTCAAGTCAGGGGTCATTGGGGGAGACCCAGTACTTC. Translation gives CASSSSQGSLGETQYF. Based on the CDR3 plus reference TRBV11-2 and TRBJ2-5, the full variable domain is EAGVAQSPRYKIIEKRQSVAFWCNPISGHATLYWYQQILGQGPKLLIQFQNNGVVDDSQLPKDRFSAERLKGVDSTLKIQPAKLEDSAVYLCASSSSQGSLGETQYFGPGTRLLVL.

Notes on this clone: In the same sample, other DNA sequences code for this CDR3. V is TRBV9 and J is TRBJ2-1; 9 bases fit TRBD2. Per germline, CDR1 SGDLS and CDR2 YYNGEE. Germline trimming cut 0 bases from V and 2 bases from J; bases unmatched to any gene: 0. The CDR3 is 15 residues long. CDR3 region: CASSVVAGAYNEQFF. CDR3 DNA sequence: TGTGCCAGCAGCGTAGTAGCGGGAGCCTACAATGAGCAGTTCTTC.

This clone was counted once. The chain carries TRBV20-1 and TRBJ1-1; possibly TRBD1 for D (5 bases). Trimming stripped 5 bases from V and 5 bases from J, with 9 bases between. The CDR3 is 11 amino acids. CDR1 is DFQATT, CDR2 SNEGSKA, per germline (reference sequence). The chain's CDR3 is CSAPRGTEAFF. Here the CDR3 DNA reads TGCAGTGCTCCGCGGGGGACTGAAGCTTTCTTT.

The chain has TRBV19 and TRBJ1-4; perhaps TRBD1 as D (5 bases). Germline V gene lookup returns CDR1 LNHDA and CDR2 SQIVND (reference sequence). CDR3 length: 15 amino acids. The germline V and J ends were trimmed by 6 bases and 7 bases, with 18 bases remaining between them. CDR3 DNA: TGTGCCAGTAGCGAGACCCGGGGGATCGGTGAAAAACTGTTTTTT. Translated, it gives CASSETRGIGEKLFF.

V is TRBV10-3 and J is TRBJ2-5; weak D call: TRBD1 (6 bases). CDR3 length equals 15 residues. V was cut by 6 bases and J by 5 bases, with 19 bases left in between. Germline V lookup: CDR1 ENHRY, CDR2 SYGVKD. As DNA, the CDR3 is TGTGCCATCAGGGACCGGGGACACAAGGCTGAGACCCAGTACTTC. Protein: CAIRDRGHKAETQYF.

This clone was seen only once. The gene calls are TRBV18 and TRBJ1-1, with TRBD1 matching 7 bases. V shed 2 bases and J 5 bases; nucleotides not matched to a gene: 5. This CDR3 has 14 residues. CDR1 KGHSH and CDR2 LQKENI come from the germline V gene. CDR3 protein: CASSPDRVRTEAFF. DNA of the CDR3: TGTGCCAGCTCACCAGACAGGGTGAGGACTGAAGCTTTCTTT.

The CDR3 DNA reads as TGTGCCAGCAGCTTGGGGCGGGAGGGCCACAATGAGCAGTTCTTC. Its translation: CASSLGREGHNEQFF. This rearrangement joins TRBV5-7 to TRBJ2-1; 9 bases match TRBD2. TRBV5-7 is labeled an ORF, and its function is uncertain. This CDR3 has 15 amino acids. V dropped 0 bases and J dropped 5; count of bases not matched to a gene: 3.

Regarding this clone: A read error may produce the germline difference seen at one junction end. This chain uses TRBV6-1 with TRBJ1-1; a possible D gene is TRBD1 (6 bases). The CDR3 is 14 amino acids. Germline values: CDR1 MNHNS, CDR2 SASEGT. CDR3 DNA sequence: TGTGCCAGCAGCGAAGGTGGGTGGGGGCCTGAAGCTTTCTTT. Translated: CASSEGGWGPEAFF.

The chain has TRBV12-5 and TRBJ2-1; TRBD2 matches at 13 bases. V shed 4 bases, J shed 7 bases, and the junction held 7 bases outside the gene matches. The CDR3 has 16 amino acids. Germline-derived CDR1 and CDR2 are LGHNT and FRNRAP. In nucleotides, the CDR3 is TGTGCTAGTGGTTCACGGACTAGCGGGAGAGAGAATGAGCAGTTCTTC. Amino acids: CASGSRTSGRENEQFF.